This passage covers 10 T cell receptor beta chains from one sample sequenced in a study of T-cell reconstitution after alpha-beta-depleted transplantation in children. A library of TCRbeta sequences, prepared with unique molecular identifiers, was generated. TCRdb reprocessed the PCR reads via MiXCR and lists one record per CDR3 protein. The sample records about 610,000 distinct CDR3 sequences, about 10% being singletons. Sequencing used PBMCs from the stem cell graft donor, obtained from the stem cell graft. Every receptor here comes from a human donor who donated a stem cell graft to a child with acute myeloid leukemia.

The chain links TRBV20-1 to TRBJ2-1; D is uncertain. The CDR3 contains 16 residues. The germline gives CDR1 DFQATT, CDR2 SNEGSKA (reference sequence). V was cut by 5 bases and J by 0 bases, with 17 bases left in between. CDR3 coding DNA: TGCAGTGCTCCTCCCTATAGTTCGAGCTCCTACAATGAGCAGTTCTTC. Residues: CSAPPYSSSSYNEQFF.

The CDR3: CASSRSGIGEDYGYTF. DNA of the CDR3: TGTGCCAGCAGTCGTTCGGGGATTGGCGAAGACTATGGCTACACCTTC. The chain is built from TRBV28 and TRBJ1-2; no clear D gene. V lost 5 bases and J lost 3, with 19 bases in between. Germline CDR1 reads MDHEN; CDR2 reads SYDVKM. The length of the CDR3 is 16 residues.

Ten or more counts support this clonotype. This chain joins TRBV28 and TRBJ2-7, with TRBD1 matching over 8 bases. Trimming removed 8 bases from V and 5 bases from J; junction bases left unmatched: 14. Germline CDR1 MDHEN, CDR2 SYDVKM. The length of the CDR3 is 15 residues. CDR3 sequence reads: CASFPPTGGVHEQYF. The CDR3 DNA is TGTGCCAGCTTCCCCCCCACAGGGGGTGTCCACGAGCAGTACTTC.

There are many counts of this clonotype. In DNA form, the CDR3 reads TGTGCCAGCAGCCAAGATCTGGGGGAGGGTTCCTACGAGCAGTACTTC. The encoded protein is CASSQDLGEGSYEQYF. The chain recombines TRBV14 with TRBJ2-7; 7 positions match TRBD2. Germline loops: CDR1 SGHDN, CDR2 FVKESK. The CDR3 runs 16 residues. V shed 0 bases and J 1 base; nucleotides not matched to a gene: 6. Filled out from reference TRBV14 and TRBJ2-7, the complete variable domain reads EAGVTQFPSHSVIEKGQTVTLRCDPISGHDNLYWYRRVMGKEIKFLLHFVKESKQDESGMPNNRFLAERTGGTYSTLKVQPAELEDSGVYFCASSQDLGEGSYEQYFGPGTRLTVT.

The CDR3 nucleotides are TGTGCCATCAGTGAGGGGGGGGTCGGCAATCAGCCCCAGCATTTT. Its protein is CAISEGGVGNQPQHF. The chain carries TRBV10-3 and TRBJ1-5, with D perhaps TRBD1 (5 bases). This CDR3 has 15 residues. Germline loops: CDR1 ENHRY, CDR2 SYGVKD. V was trimmed by 2 bases and J by 2 bases, leaving 10 bases between them.

This clonotype was seen ten or more times. This chain joins TRBV20-1 and TRBJ2-7; 9 nucleotides align to TRBD1. The junction had 7 bases not matched to a gene; V was cut back by 4 bases and J by 0 bases. Germline CDR1 and CDR2: DFQATT and SNEGSKA (reference sequence). This CDR3 region has 15 residues. CDR3 coding DNA: TGCAGTGCTATCGGGACAGGGACCAGCTCCTACGAGCAGTACTTC. Translation: CSAIGTGTSSYEQYF.

In its sample, this clonotype was seen a few times. V usage is TRBV20-1 and J usage is TRBJ2-1; 7 bases are a match to TRBD2. J was trimmed by 2 bases and V by 5 bases; bases with no gene match: 6. The CDR3 length is 14 residues. CDR1 is DFQATT, CDR2 SNEGSKA, per germline (reference sequence). The CDR3 DNA sequence: TGCAGTGCTCGAGGGGAGGGGCCCTACAATGAGCAGTTCTTC. This codes for CSARGEGPYNEQFF.

The sample holds a few counts of this clonotype. The chain couples TRBV5-1 to TRBJ1-1; TRBD1 matches at 9 bases. J lost 5 bases, V lost 4 bases, and 9 bases had no gene match. The CDR3 consists of 15 residues. The germline V gene has CDR1 SGHRS and CDR2 YFSETQ. The CDR3 is CASSPGQGRQTEAFF. In nucleotides, the CDR3 is TGCGCCAGCAGCCCGGGACAGGGACGGCAGACTGAAGCTTTCTTT. Filled out from reference TRBV5-1 and TRBJ1-1, the complete variable domain reads KAGVTQTPRYLIKTRGQQVTLSCSPISGHRSVSWYQQTPGQGLQFLFEYFSETQRNKGNFPGRFSGRQFSNSRSEMNVSTLELGDSALYLCASSPGQGRQTEAFFGQGTRLTVV.

A few counts support this clonotype. This chain connects TRBV20-1 to TRBJ2-4; tentatively, D is TRBD2 (5 bases). Germline V gene data show CDR1 as DFQATT and CDR2 as SNEGSKA (reference sequence). The CDR3 covers 13 residues. V lost 3 bases and J 3 bases, leaving 9 bases between the germline ends. CDR3 nucleotide sequence: TGCAGTGCTAGGAGGGATAGCAAAAACATTCAGTACTTC. It codes for CSARRDSKNIQYF.

Of note for this clonotype: The conserved final phenylalanine or tryptophan is absent from the CDR3, which likely points to a read error. The limits of the CDR3 on the DNA are not certain, so only TCRdb's listed CDR3 is given. V usage is TRBV4-3 and J usage is TRBJ2-5; the table names TRBD2, a call not compared with the DNA. The CDR3 contains 14 residues when both ends are counted. Germline loops: CDR1 LGHNA, CDR2 YSLEER. CDR3 loop: CASSQGGGPRRCRV.